Presented here are 6 T cell receptor beta chains from one specimen sequenced in a study of blood T cell repertoires in COVID-19. Some clones are missing from TCRdb's copy, which holds only in-frame ones; the method was immunoSEQ multiplex PCR. The table includes about 270,000 clones, 86% detected once. The specimen was peripheral blood. The receptor source for this set is a woman aged 60-70 years who had recovered from COVID-19.

The chain is built from TRBV7-2 and TRBJ1-2; TRBD1 is a possible D gene (6 bases). Germline values: CDR1 SGHTA, CDR2 FQGNSA. V gave up 5 bases and J gave up 0 bases, with 13 bases separating them. The CDR3 loop spans 15 amino acids. For the CDR3, the DNA is TGTGCCAGCAGCATTTCGCGGACAGCTAACTATGGCTACACCTTC. Translation: CASSISRTANYGYTF.

The table lists this clone with a few counts. The CDR3 spells CASSLKTALETDTQYF. In DNA form, the CDR3 reads TGTGCCAGCAGCTTGAAAACCGCGCTTGAAACAGATACGCAGTATTTT. V usage is TRBV5-6 and J usage is TRBJ2-3; D not resolved. The CDR3 is 16 residues long. With 1 base removed from V and 3 bases from J, the gap between germline ends came to 15 bases. Germline V lookup: CDR1 SGHDT, CDR2 YYEEEE.

The chain is built from TRBV6-5 and TRBJ2-1, with TRBD2 as a possible D gene (6 bases). Germline CDR1 is MNHEY and CDR2 is SVGAGI. Trimming shortened V by 3 bases and J by 5 bases, and 17 bases separated the two germline ends. The CDR3 contains 16 residues. CDR3 region: CASSYLWAGTHNEQFF. The CDR3 nucleotides are TGTGCCAGCAGTTATCTTTGGGCGGGGACGCACAATGAGCAGTTCTTC.

The chain is built from TRBV15 and TRBJ1-6; 8 positions agree with TRBD1. Losses at the gene ends were 0 bases for V and 9 bases for J; bases not matched to a gene: 4. The CDR3 consists of 15 residues. Germline loops: CDR1 LNHNV, CDR2 YYDKDF (reference sequence). The CDR3 sequence is CATSREGQGFSPLHF. In nucleotides, the CDR3 is TGTGCCACCAGCAGAGAAGGACAGGGTTTTTCACCCCTCCACTTT. The variable domain in full, with the rest retrieved from reference TRBV15 and TRBJ1-6, is DAMVIQNPRYQVTQFGKPVTLSCSQTLNHNVMYWYQQKSSQAPKLLFHYYDKDFNNEADTPDNFQSRRPNTSFCFLDIRSPGLGDTAMYLCATSREGQGFSPLHFGNGTRLTVT.

The gene calls are TRBV5-1 and TRBJ2-7, with TRBD2 matching 13 bases. V trimming: 0 bases; J trimming: 1 base; junction bases outside the gene matches: 1. This CDR3 spans 16 amino acids. Germline CDR1 is SGHRS and CDR2 is YFSETQ. The CDR3 DNA is TGCGCCAGCAGCTTGGGGGGACTAGCGGGGTCCTACGAGCAGTACTTC. It specifies CASSLGGLAGSYEQYF.

The V gene is TRBV24-1, the J gene TRBJ1-2; 7 bases are shared with TRBD1. The CDR3 contains 15 residues. J gave up 3 bases and V 1 base, and 4 bases lay outside the gene matches. Germline V gene sequence: CDR1 KGHDR, CDR2 SFDVKD. CDR3 amino acids: CATSDLRTGHYGYTF. The CDR3 DNA reads as TGTGCCACCAGTGATTTACGGACAGGCCACTATGGCTACACCTTC.